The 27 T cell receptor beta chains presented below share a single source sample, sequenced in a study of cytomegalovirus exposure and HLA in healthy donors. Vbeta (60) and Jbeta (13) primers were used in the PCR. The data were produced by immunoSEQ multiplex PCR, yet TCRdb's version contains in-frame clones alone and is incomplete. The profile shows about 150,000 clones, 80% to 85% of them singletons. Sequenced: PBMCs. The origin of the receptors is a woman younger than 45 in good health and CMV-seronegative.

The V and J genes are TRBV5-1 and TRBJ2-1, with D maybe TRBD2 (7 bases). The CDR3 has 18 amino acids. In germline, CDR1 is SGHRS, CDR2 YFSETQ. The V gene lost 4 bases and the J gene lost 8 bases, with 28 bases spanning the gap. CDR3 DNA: TGCGCCAGCAGCGGCCCCGGGGGGCGAGTAGAGCGGGGCTATGAGCAGTTCTTC. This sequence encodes CASSGPGGRVERGYEQFF.

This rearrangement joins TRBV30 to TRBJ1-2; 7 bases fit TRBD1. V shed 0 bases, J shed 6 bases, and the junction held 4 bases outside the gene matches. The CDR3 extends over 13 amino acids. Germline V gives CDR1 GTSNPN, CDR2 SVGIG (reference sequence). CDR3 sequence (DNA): TGTGCCTGGAGTGTAGGGGGCGACAATGGCTACACCTTC. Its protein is CAWSVGGDNGYTF.

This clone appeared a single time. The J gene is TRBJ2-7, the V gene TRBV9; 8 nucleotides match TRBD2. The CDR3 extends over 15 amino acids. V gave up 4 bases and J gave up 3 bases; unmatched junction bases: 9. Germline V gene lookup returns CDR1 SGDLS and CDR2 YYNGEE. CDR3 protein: CASSRETSAYYEQYF. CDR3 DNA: TGTGCCAGCAGCCGAGAGACTAGCGCTTACTACGAGCAGTACTTC.

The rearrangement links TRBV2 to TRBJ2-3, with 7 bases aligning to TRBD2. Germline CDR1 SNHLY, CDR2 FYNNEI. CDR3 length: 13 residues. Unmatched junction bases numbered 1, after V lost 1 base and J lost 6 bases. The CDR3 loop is CASSEEAGDTQYF. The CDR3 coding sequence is TGTGCCAGCAGTGAAGAAGCGGGGGATACGCAGTATTTT. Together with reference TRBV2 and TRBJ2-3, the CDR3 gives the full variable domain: EPEVTQTPSHQVTQMGQEVILRCVPISNHLYFYWYRQILGQKVEFLVSFYNNEISEKSEIFDDQFSVERPDGSNFTLKIRSTKLEDSAMYFCASSEEAGDTQYFGPGTRLTVL.

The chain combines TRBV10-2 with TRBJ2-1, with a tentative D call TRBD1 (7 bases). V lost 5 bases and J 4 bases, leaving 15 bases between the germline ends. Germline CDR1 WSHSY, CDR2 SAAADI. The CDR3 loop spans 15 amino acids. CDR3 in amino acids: CASSQGGPLYNEQFF. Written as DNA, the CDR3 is TGCGCCAGCAGTCAGGGGGGCCCCTTATACAATGAGCAGTTCTTC.

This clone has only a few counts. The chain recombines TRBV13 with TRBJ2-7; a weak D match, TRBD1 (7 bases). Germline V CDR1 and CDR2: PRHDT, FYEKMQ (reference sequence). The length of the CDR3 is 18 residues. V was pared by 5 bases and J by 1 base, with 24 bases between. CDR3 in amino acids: CASSPVTTRDSGSYEQYF. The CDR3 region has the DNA TGTGCCAGCAGCCCCGTCACCACCCGGGACAGCGGGTCCTACGAGCAGTACTTC.

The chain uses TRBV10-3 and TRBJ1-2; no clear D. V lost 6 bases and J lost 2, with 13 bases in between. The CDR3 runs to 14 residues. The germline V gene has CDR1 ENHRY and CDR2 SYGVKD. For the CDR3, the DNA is TGTGCCATCAGCGAAATCGGGGAAAACTATGGCTACACCTTC. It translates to CAISEIGENYGYTF.

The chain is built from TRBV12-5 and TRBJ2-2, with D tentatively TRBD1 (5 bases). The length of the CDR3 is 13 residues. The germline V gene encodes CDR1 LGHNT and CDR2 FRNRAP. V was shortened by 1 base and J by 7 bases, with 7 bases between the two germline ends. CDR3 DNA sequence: TGTGCTAGTGGTTTGGCAGGGTTCGGGGAGCTGTTTTTT. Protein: CASGLAGFGELFF.

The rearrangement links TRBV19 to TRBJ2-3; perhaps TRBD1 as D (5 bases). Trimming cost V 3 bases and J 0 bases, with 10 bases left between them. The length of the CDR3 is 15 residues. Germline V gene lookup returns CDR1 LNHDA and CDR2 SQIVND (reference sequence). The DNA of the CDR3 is TGTGCCAGTAGTATCTACAGGTCTAGCACAGATACGCAGTATTTT. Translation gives CASSIYRSSTDTQYF.

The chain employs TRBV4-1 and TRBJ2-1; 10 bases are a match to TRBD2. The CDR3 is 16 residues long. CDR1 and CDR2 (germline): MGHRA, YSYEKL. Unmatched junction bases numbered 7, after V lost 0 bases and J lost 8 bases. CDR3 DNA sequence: TGCGCCAGCAGCCAAGATCCTGGGACTAGCGCGGATGAGCAGTTCTTC. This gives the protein CASSQDPGTSADEQFF.

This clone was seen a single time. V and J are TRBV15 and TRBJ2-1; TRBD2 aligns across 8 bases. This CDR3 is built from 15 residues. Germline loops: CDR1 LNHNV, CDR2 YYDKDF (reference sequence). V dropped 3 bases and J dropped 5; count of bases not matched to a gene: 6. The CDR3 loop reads CATSSTGGLHNEQFF. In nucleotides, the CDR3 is TGTGCCACCAGCAGTACGGGAGGGCTCCACAATGAGCAGTTCTTC.

CDR3 nucleotides: TGTGCCAGCAGCCCGCGGGGGCTGAATGGCTACACCTTC. Its protein product is CASSPRGLNGYTF. The chain joins TRBV7-2 to TRBJ1-2; D possibly corresponds to TRBD1 (6 bases). The CDR3 extends over 13 amino acids. Trimming shortened V by 5 bases and J by 6 bases, and 13 bases separated the two germline ends. Per the germline V gene, CDR1 is SGHTA and CDR2 is FQGNSA.

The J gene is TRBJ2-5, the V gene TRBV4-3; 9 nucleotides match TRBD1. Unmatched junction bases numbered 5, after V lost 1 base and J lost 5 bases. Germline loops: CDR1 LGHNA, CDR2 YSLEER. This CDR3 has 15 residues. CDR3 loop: CASSQAQGAIETQYF. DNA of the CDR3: TGCGCCAGCAGCCAAGCACAGGGGGCGATCGAGACCCAGTACTTC.

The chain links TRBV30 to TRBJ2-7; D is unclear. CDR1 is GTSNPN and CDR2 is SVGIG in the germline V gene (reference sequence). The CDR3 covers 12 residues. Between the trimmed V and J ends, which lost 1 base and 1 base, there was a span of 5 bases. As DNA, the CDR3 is TGTGCCTGGAGTGCACAATCCTACGAGCAGTACTTC. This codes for CAWSAQSYEQYF.

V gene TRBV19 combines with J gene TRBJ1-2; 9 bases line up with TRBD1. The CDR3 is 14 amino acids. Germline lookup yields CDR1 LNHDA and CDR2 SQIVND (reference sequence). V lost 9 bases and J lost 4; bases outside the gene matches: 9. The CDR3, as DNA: TGTGCCAGCGGCCGGGACAGGGAAATCTATGGCTACACCTTC. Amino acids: CASGRDREIYGYTF.

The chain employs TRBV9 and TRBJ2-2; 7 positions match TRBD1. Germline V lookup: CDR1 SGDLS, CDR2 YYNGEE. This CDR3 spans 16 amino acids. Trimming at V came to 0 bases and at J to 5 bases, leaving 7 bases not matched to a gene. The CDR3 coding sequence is TGTGCCAGCAGCGTAGAAGGGACAGTGCTAACCGGGGAGCTGTTTTTT. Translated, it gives CASSVEGTVLTGELFF.

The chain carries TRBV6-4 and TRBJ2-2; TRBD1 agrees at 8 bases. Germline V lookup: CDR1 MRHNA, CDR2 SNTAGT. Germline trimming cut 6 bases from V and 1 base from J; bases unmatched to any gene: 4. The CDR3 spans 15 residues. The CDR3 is CASSPGTGNTGELFF. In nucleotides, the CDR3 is TGTGCCAGCAGCCCGGGGACAGGGAACACCGGGGAGCTGTTTTTT.

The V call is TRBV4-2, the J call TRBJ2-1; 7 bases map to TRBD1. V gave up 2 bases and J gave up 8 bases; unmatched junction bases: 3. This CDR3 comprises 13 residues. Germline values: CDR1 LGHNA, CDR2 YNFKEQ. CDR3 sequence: CASSQRGLHEQFF. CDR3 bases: TGTGCCAGCAGCCAAAGGGGGCTACATGAGCAGTTCTTC.

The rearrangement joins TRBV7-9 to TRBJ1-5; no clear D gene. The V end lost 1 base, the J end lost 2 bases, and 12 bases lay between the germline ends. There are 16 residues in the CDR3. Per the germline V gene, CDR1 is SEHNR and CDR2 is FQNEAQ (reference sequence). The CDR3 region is CASSLGTRLGNQPQHF. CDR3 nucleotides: TGTGCCAGCAGCTTAGGTACCAGGTTGGGCAATCAGCCCCAGCATTTT.

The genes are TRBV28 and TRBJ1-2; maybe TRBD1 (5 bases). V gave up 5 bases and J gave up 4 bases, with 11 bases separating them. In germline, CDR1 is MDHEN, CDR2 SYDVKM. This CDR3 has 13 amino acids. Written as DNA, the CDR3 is TGTGCCAGCAGTCCCGGGGGAGGCTATGGCTACACCTTC. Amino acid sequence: CASSPGGGYGYTF.

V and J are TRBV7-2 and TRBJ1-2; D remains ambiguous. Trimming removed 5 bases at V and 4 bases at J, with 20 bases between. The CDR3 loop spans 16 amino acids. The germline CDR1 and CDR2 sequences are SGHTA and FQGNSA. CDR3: CASSTRRAPSSYGYTF. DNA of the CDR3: TGTGCCAGCAGCACGAGGAGGGCCCCTTCCTCCTATGGCTACACCTTC.

Here the CDR3 reads CASSADSLNTEAFF. DNA for the CDR3: TGCGCCAGCAGCGCGGACAGCTTGAACACTGAAGCTTTCTTT. The chain combines TRBV5-1 with TRBJ1-1; D might be TRBD1 (6 bases). The CDR3 is made up of 14 amino acids. Trimming took 4 bases from V and 0 from J, leaving 10 bases between them. Looked up from germline, CDR1 is SGHRS and CDR2 is YFSETQ.

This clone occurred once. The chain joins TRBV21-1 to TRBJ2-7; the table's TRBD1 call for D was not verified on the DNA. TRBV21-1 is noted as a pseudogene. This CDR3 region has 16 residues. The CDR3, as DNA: TGTGCCAGCAGCGGTTTGACAGGGTCAGGGGACTACGAGCAGTACTTC. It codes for CASSGLTGSGDYEQYF.

Here the CDR3 reads CASSLTGGNEQFF. CDR3 coding DNA: TGTGCCAGCAGCTTGACAGGGGGAAATGAGCAGTTCTTC. The chain is built from TRBV7-8 and TRBJ2-1, with 9 bases aligning to TRBD1. In germline, CDR1 is SGHVS, CDR2 FQNEAQ. Trimming cost V 3 bases and J 7 bases; bases outside gene matches: 1. This CDR3 is built from 13 residues.

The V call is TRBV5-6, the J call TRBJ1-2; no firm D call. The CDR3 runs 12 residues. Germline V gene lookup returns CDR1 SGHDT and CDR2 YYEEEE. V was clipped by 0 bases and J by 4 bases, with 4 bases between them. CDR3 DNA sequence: TGTGCCAGCAGCTTGGGCAGCTATGGCTACACCTTC. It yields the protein CASSLGSYGYTF.

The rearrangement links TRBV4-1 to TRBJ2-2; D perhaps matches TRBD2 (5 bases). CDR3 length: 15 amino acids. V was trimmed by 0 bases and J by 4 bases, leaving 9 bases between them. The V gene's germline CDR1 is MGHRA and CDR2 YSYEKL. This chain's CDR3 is CASSQDGKFTGELFF. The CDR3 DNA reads TGCGCCAGCAGCCAAGACGGGAAATTCACCGGGGAGCTGTTTTTT.

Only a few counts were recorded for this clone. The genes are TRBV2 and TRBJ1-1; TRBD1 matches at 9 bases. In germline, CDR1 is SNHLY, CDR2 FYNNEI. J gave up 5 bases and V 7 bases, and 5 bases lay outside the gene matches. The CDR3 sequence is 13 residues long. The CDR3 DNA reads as TGTGCCAGCACGCCCGGACAGGGGACTGAAGCTTTCTTT. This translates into CASTPGQGTEAFF.